The rows below give T cell receptor beta chains drawn from one sample of a study of post-analysis software for immune sequencing data. TCRdb processed the PCR reads anew with MiXCR; each CDR3 protein has one entry. The data hold 500,000 to 600,000 distinct CDR3 sequences, with about 44% observed a single time. Sequenced input: blood. These receptors originate from a girl aged 5-17 years with multiple sclerosis. CDR3s include the opening cysteine and the closing phenylalanine or tryptophan.

v_gene: TRBV6-6
len: 15
j_gene: TRBJ2-7
CDR3aa: CASSFDRDSAYEQYF

v_gene: TRBV12-3/TRBV12-4
len: 15
j_gene: TRBJ2-3
CDR3aa: CASSSAPPLPDTQYF

v_gene: TRBV12-3/TRBV12-4
len: 14
j_gene: TRBJ2-3
CDR3aa: CASSLRQGTDTQYF

v_gene: TRBV12-3/TRBV12-4
len: 12
j_gene: TRBJ1-2
CDR3aa: CASRGRAGGYTF

v_gene: TRBV9
len: 13
j_gene: TRBJ2-1
CDR3aa: CASSVAGVGEQFF

v_gene: TRBV20-1
len: 12
j_gene: TRBJ1-2
CDR3aa: CSAPDRNYGYTF

v_gene: TRBV20-1
len: 14
j_gene: TRBJ2-7
CDR3aa: CSATTRRARDEQYF

v_gene: TRBV12-3/TRBV12-4
len: 15
j_gene: TRBJ2-1
CDR3aa: CASRPSGGPGNEQFF

v_gene: TRBV5-4
len: 14
j_gene: TRBJ2-1
CDR3aa: CASTQGAGGAEQFF

v_gene: TRBV24-1
len: 17
j_gene: TRBJ2-3
CDR3aa: CATSVTLRDGARDTQYF

v_gene: TRBV3-1
len: 15
j_gene: TRBJ2-5
CDR3aa: CASSQVFLASETQYF

v_gene: TRBV29-1
len: 14
j_gene: TRBJ2-1
CDR3aa: CSVLGDRSYNEQFF

v_gene: TRBV20-1
len: 13
j_gene: TRBJ2-7
CDR3aa: CSATGDFDYEQYF

v_gene: TRBV6-5
len: 16
j_gene: TRBJ1-2
CDR3aa: CASSSPSRGRLEGYTF

v_gene: TRBV12-3/TRBV12-4
len: 14
j_gene: -
CDR3aa: CASSLEARQETQYF

v_gene: TRBV9
len: 14
j_gene: TRBJ1-2
CDR3aa: CASSGQGREYGYTF

v_gene: TRBV29-1
len: 16
j_gene: TRBJ2-6
CDR3aa: CSVVLGPPFGANVLTF

v_gene: TRBV13
len: 16
j_gene: TRBJ1-2
CDR3aa: CASSLYGGSRYLGYTF

v_gene: TRBV7-3
len: 17
j_gene: TRBJ2-3
CDR3aa: CASSRLGTSGGADTQYF

v_gene: TRBV6-4
len: 15
j_gene: TRBJ1-4
CDR3aa: CATSTPGTTNEKLFF

v_gene: TRBV12-3/TRBV12-4
len: 15
j_gene: TRBJ2-7
CDR3aa: CASRPGGSYTYEQYF

v_gene: TRBV6-6
len: 15
j_gene: TRBJ2-7
CDR3aa: CASSPSGGQTYEQYF

v_gene: TRBV7-6
len: 14
j_gene: TRBJ2-3
CDR3aa: CASSSGFWGDTQYF

v_gene: TRBV12-3/TRBV12-4
len: 13
j_gene: TRBJ1-1
CDR3aa: CASSTQGITEAFF

v_gene: TRBV18
len: 14
j_gene: TRBJ2-7
CDR3aa: CASSFGQDAYEQYF

v_gene: TRBV15
len: 14
j_gene: TRBJ1-1
CDR3aa: CATSRGPGSTEAFF

v_gene: TRBV7-2
len: 16
j_gene: TRBJ2-4
CDR3aa: CASSSIPGPRKNIQYF

v_gene: TRBV10-3
len: 13
j_gene: TRBJ2-3
CDR3aa: CAISEEVSGTQYF

v_gene: TRBV29-1
len: 16
j_gene: TRBJ1-2
CDR3aa: CSVPTTGDDPIYGYTF

v_gene: TRBV29-1
len: 14
j_gene: TRBJ2-1
CDR3aa: CSATHTKKINEQFF

v_gene: TRBV7-2
len: 17
j_gene: TRBJ1-1
CDR3aa: CASSPTSYTGQNTEAFF

v_gene: TRBV5-1
len: 14
j_gene: TRBJ2-7
CDR3aa: CASSPTGLPYEQYF

v_gene: TRBV21-1
len: 16
j_gene: TRBJ1-1
CDR3aa: CASSKGDREYNTEAFF

v_gene: TRBV13
len: 16
j_gene: TRBJ2-7
CDR3aa: CASNHWSGGAVSEQYF

v_gene: TRBV7-7
len: 16
j_gene: TRBJ2-5
CDR3aa: CASSLGGVGLKETQYF

v_gene: TRBV10-3
len: 14
j_gene: TRBJ2-7
CDR3aa: CAISERGRIYEQYF

v_gene: TRBV12-3/TRBV12-4
len: 14
j_gene: TRBJ2-7
CDR3aa: CASRRREGSLGQYF

v_gene: TRBV6-1
len: 9
j_gene: TRBJ2-1
CDR3aa: CAGGNEQFF

v_gene: TRBV10-3
len: 15
j_gene: TRBJ2-1
CDR3aa: CAISESFGPYNEQFF

v_gene: TRBV4-2
len: 17
j_gene: TRBJ2-1
CDR3aa: CASSRDSGLDSYNEQFF

v_gene: TRBV9
len: 15
j_gene: TRBJ2-5
CDR3aa: CASSVEPGLSETQYF

v_gene: TRBV5-1
len: 15
j_gene: TRBJ2-7
CDR3aa: CASSSKDGTFYEQYF

v_gene: TRBV7-2
len: 14
j_gene: TRBJ2-3
CDR3aa: CASSFTGGRDTQYF

v_gene: TRBV12-3/TRBV12-4
len: 14
j_gene: TRBJ1-2
CDR3aa: CASSSQGGYSGYTF

v_gene: TRBV30
len: 12
j_gene: TRBJ2-4
CDR3aa: CAWSVKRGRRYF

v_gene: TRBV6-5
len: 14
j_gene: TRBJ2-1
CDR3aa: CASSYGRNYNEQFF

v_gene: TRBV5-5
len: 15
j_gene: TRBJ2-3
CDR3aa: CASSLAVAGSDTQYF

v_gene: TRBV6-5
len: 14
j_gene: TRBJ2-1
CDR3aa: CASSYGLGYNEQFF

v_gene: TRBV7-2
len: 14
j_gene: TRBJ1-1
CDR3aa: CASSFVERGLYAFF

v_gene: TRBV5-1
len: 14
j_gene: TRBJ2-1
CDR3aa: CASSSRGVGNEQFF

v_gene: TRBV24-1
len: 16
j_gene: TRBJ2-2
CDR3aa: CATSDSGTGAAGELFF

v_gene: TRBV28
len: 16
j_gene: TRBJ1-1
CDR3aa: CASSGSGTGLNTEAFF

v_gene: TRBV5-1
len: 15
j_gene: TRBJ2-3
CDR3aa: CASSLGTGATDTQYF

v_gene: TRBV7-6
len: 13
j_gene: TRBJ1-4
CDR3aa: CASSFSTDEKLFF

v_gene: TRBV6-6
len: 17
j_gene: -
CDR3aa: CASSSLGLRGRPYEQYF

v_gene: TRBV29-1
len: 10
j_gene: TRBJ2-7
CDR3aa: CSVGEDEQYF

v_gene: TRBV7-9
len: 14
j_gene: -
CDR3aa: CASSPITGYYEQYF

v_gene: TRBV10-2
len: 15
j_gene: TRBJ2-1
CDR3aa: CASSESLAAYNEQFF

v_gene: TRBV12-3/TRBV12-4
len: 15
j_gene: TRBJ2-7
CDR3aa: CASSRGLAATYEQYF